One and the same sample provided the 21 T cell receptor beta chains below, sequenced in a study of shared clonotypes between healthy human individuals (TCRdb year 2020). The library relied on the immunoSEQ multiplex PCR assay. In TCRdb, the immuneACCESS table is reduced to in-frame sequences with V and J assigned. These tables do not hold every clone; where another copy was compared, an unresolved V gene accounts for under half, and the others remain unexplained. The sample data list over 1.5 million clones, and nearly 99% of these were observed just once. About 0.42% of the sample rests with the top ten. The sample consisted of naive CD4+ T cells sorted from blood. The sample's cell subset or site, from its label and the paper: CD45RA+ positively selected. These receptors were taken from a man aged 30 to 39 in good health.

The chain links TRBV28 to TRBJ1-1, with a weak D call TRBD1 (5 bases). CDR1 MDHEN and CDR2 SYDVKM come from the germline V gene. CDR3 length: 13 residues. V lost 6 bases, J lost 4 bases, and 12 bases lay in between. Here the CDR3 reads CASRGRAGTEAFF. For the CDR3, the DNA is TGTGCCAGCAGGGGACGGGCGGGCACTGAAGCTTTCTTT. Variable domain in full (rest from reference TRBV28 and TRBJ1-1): DVKVTQSSRYLVKRTGEKVFLECVQDMDHENMFWYRQDPGLGLRLIYFSYDVKMKEKGDIPEGYSVSREKKERFSLILESASTNQTSMYLCASRGRAGTEAFFGQGTRLTVV.

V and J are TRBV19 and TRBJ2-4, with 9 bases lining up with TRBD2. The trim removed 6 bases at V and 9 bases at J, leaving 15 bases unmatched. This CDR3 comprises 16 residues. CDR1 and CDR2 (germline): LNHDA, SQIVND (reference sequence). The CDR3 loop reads CASRPGVVAGEVIQYF. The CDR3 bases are TGTGCCAGTAGGCCAGGAGTTGTAGCGGGAGAGGTCATTCAGTACTTC.

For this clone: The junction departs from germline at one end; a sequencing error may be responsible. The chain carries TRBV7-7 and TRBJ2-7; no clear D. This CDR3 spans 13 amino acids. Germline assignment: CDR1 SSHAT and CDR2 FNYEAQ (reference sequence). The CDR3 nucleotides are TGTGCTAGCAGCTTAAGCCCCGGCTACGAGCAGTACTTC. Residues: CASSLSPGYEQYF. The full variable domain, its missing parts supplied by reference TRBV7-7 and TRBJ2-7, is GAGVSQSPRYKVTKRGQDVTLRCDPISSHATLYWYQQALGQGPEFLTYFNYEAQPDKSGLPSDRFSAERPEGSISTLTIQRTEQRDSAMYRCASSLSPGYEQYFGPGTRLTVT.

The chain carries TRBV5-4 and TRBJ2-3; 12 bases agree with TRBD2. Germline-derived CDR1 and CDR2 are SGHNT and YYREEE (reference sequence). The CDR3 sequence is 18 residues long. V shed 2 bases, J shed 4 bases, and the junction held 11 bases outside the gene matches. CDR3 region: CASSFQTRLAGGADTQYF. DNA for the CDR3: TGTGCCAGCAGCTTCCAGACGCGTCTAGCGGGGGGGGCAGATACGCAGTATTTT.

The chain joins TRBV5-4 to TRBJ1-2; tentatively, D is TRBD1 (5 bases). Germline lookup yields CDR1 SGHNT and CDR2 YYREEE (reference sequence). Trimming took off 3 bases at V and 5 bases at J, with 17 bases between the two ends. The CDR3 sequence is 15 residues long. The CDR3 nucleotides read TGTGCCAGCAGCTCCCCCGGGACCCTGATTTATGGCTACACCTTC. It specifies CASSSPGTLIYGYTF.

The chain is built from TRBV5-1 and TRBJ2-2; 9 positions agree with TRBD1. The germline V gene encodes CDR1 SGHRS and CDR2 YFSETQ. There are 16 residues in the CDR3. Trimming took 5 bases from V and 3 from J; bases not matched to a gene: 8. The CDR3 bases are TGCGCCAGCAGTATCACAGGGGGCAGGGACACCGGGGAGCTGTTTTTT. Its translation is CASSITGGRDTGELFF.

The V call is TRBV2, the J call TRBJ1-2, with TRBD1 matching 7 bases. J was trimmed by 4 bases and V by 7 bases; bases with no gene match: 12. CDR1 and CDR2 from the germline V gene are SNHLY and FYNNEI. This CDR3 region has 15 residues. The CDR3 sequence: CASIFLDRDSYGYTF. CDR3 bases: TGTGCCAGCATCTTCCTTGACAGGGATTCCTATGGCTACACCTTC.

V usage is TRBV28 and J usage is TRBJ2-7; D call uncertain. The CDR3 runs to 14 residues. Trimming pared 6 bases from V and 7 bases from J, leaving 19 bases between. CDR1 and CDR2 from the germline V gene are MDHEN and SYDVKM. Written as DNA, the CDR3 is TGTGCCAGCAGGCCCCGTTGGAGATGGGGAGAGCAGTACTTC. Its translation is CASRPRWRWGEQYF.

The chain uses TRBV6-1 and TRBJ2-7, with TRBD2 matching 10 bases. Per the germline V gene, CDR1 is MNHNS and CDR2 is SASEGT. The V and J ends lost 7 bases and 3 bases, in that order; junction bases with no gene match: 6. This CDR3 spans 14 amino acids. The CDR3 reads CASTAAGGFYEQYF. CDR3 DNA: TGTGCCAGCACAGCAGCGGGAGGGTTCTACGAGCAGTACTTC.

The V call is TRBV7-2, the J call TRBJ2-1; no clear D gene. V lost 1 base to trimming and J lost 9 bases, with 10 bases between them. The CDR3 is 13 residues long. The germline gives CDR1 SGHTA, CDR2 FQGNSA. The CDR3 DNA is TGTGCCAGCAGCTTAGTCATGCATGGTGAGCAGTTCTTC. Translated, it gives CASSLVMHGEQFF.

The CDR3 spells CASSLYSGTGELFF. The DNA for the CDR3 is TGTGCCAGCAGCTTATACTCAGGGACCGGGGAGCTGTTTTTT. The V gene is TRBV7-6, the J gene TRBJ2-2, with D maybe TRBD1 (5 bases). The CDR3 spans 14 residues. Deletions cut 2 bases from V and 5 bases from J, with 9 bases between. Per germline, CDR1 SGHVS and CDR2 FNYEAQ.

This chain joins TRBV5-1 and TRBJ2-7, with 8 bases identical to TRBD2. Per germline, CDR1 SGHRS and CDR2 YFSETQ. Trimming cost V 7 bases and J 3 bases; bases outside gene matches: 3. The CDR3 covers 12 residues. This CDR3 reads CASASGSYEQYF. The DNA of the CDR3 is TGCGCCAGCGCAAGCGGGAGCTACGAGCAGTACTTC.

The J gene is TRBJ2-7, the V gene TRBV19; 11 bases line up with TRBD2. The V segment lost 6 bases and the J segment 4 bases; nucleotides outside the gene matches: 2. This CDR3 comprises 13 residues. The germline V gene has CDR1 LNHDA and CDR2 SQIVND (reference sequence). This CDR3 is CASRGTSGYEQYF. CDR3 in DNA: TGTGCCAGTAGAGGGACTAGCGGTTACGAGCAGTACTTC.

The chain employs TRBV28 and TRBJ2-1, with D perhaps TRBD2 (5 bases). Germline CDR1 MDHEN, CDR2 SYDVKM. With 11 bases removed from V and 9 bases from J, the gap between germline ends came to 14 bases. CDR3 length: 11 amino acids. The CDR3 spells CAGGAAPEQFF. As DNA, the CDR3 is TGTGCCGGAGGAGCCGCACCTGAGCAGTTCTTC.

CDR3 DNA sequence: TGTGCCAGCTCACCTCCAAAAGGACAGGTGGATGGCTACACCTTC. Its protein product is CASSPPKGQVDGYTF. This chain links TRBV18 with TRBJ1-2; TRBD1 aligns across 7 bases. Germline-derived CDR1 and CDR2 are KGHSH and LQKENI. The CDR3 runs 15 residues. Unmatched junction bases numbered 10, after V lost 3 bases and J lost 6 bases.

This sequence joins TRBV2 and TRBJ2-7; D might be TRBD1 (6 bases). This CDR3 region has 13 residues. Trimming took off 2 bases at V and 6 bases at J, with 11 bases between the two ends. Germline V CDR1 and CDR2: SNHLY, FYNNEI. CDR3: CASSEQGSGEQYF. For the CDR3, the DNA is TGTGCCAGCAGTGAACAGGGGAGCGGCGAGCAGTACTTC.

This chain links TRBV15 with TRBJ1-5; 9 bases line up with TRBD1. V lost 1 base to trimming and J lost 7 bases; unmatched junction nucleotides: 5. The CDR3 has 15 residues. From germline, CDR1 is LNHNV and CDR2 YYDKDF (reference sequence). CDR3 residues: CATSRVPDRGQPQHF. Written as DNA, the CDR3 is TGTGCCACCAGCAGAGTACCGGACAGGGGACAGCCCCAGCATTTT.

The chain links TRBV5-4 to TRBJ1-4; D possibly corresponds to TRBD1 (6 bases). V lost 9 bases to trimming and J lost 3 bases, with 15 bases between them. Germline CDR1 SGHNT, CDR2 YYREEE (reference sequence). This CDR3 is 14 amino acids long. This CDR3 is CANWIQGPNEKLFF. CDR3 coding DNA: TGTGCCAACTGGATCCAGGGGCCTAATGAAAAACTGTTTTTT.

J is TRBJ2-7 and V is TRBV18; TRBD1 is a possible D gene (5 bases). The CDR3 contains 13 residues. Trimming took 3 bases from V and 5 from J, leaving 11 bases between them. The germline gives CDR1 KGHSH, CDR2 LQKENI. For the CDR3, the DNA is TGTGCCAGCTCACCGGCAGGGTGGGACGAGCAGTACTTC. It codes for CASSPAGWDEQYF.

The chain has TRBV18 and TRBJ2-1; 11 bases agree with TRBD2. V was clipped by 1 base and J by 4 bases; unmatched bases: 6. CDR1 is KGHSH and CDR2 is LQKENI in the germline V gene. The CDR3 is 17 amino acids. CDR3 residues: CASSPQGTSGGYNEQFF. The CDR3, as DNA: TGTGCCAGCTCACCACAAGGGACTAGCGGAGGGTACAATGAGCAGTTCTTC.

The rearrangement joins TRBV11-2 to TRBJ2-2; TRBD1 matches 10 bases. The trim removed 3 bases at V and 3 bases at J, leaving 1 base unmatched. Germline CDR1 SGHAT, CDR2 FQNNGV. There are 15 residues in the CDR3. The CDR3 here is CASSFGTGDTGELFF. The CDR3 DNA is TGTGCCAGCAGCTTCGGGACAGGGGACACCGGGGAGCTGTTTTTT.